Each of the 27 T cell receptor beta chains below was sequenced from the same sample in a study of T cell responses to AZD1222 COVID-19 vaccine. Profiling relied on immunoSEQ multiplex PCR, and the TCRdb table lists in-frame clones only, not all of them. Of some 99,000 clones listed, less than 85% are singletons. The sequenced sample was peripheral blood, obtained 28 days after the second AZD1222 dose. These receptor sequences come from an adult who received the AZD1222 COVID-19 vaccine.

The gene calls are TRBV6-5 and TRBJ1-1; D ambiguous. Germline V CDR1 and CDR2: MNHEY, SVGAGI. The V gene lost 9 bases and the J gene lost 1 base, with 18 bases spanning the gap. The length of the CDR3 is 15 residues. The CDR3 is CASRTLPVGNTEAFF. Here the CDR3 DNA reads TGTGCCAGTCGGACTCTCCCGGTCGGGAACACTGAAGCTTTCTTT.

This clone is a singleton in its sample. The chain links TRBV9 to TRBJ1-1; TRBD1 agrees at 7 bases. Germline V gene data show CDR1 as SGDLS and CDR2 as YYNGEE. CDR3 length: 15 amino acids. Trimming at V came to 3 bases and at J to 3 bases, leaving 8 bases not matched to a gene. The CDR3 DNA reads as TGTGCCAGCAGCGAGGGCAACAGGGGCCACACTGAAGCTTTCTTT. Translated: CASSEGNRGHTEAFF.

J is TRBJ2-7 and V is TRBV3-1 (or the pseudogene TRBV3-2); D tentatively fits TRBD1 or TRBD2 (5 bases each). V lost 5 bases and J lost 0, with 11 bases in between. The length of the CDR3 is 14 residues. The V gene's germline CDR1 is LGHDT and CDR2 YNNKEL (reference sequence). For the CDR3, the DNA is TGTGCCAGCAGCAAATCCGGGACCTCCTACGAGCAGTACTTC. Translating gives CASSKSGTSYEQYF.

DNA of the CDR3: TGTGCCAGCTCACAGTCCCGGGACAGGATCACAGATACGCAGTATTTT. It specifies CASSQSRDRITDTQYF. The rearrangement links TRBV18 to TRBJ2-3, with TRBD1 identical over 8 bases. CDR1 and CDR2 (germline): KGHSH, LQKENI. Trimming took 4 bases from V and 2 from J; bases not matched to a gene: 8. This CDR3 spans 16 amino acids.

V is TRBV10-3 and J is TRBJ1-5; D is possibly TRBD1 (6 bases). Trimming took off 5 bases at V and 3 bases at J, with 8 bases between the two ends. Per germline, CDR1 ENHRY and CDR2 SYGVKD. The CDR3 has 13 amino acids. Here the CDR3 reads CAISQGSNQPQHF. DNA of the CDR3: TGTGCCATCAGTCAGGGGTCCAATCAGCCCCAGCATTTT.

The chain carries TRBV4-3 and TRBJ1-1, with TRBD1 matching 7 bases. CDR3 size: 16 residues. Germline CDR1 reads LGHNA; CDR2 reads YSLEER. With 0 bases clipped from V and 3 bases from J, the junction kept 7 bases outside the gene matches. DNA for the CDR3: TGCGCCAGCAGCCAAGACCCCCCAGGGGGGTACACTGAAGCTTTCTTT. Translation: CASSQDPPGGYTEAFF.

The rearrangement links TRBV6-4 to TRBJ1-6; TRBD1 is a possible D gene (6 bases). The CDR3 runs to 14 residues. The germline V gene has CDR1 MRHNA and CDR2 SNTAGT. V gave up 3 bases and J gave up 9 bases, with 12 bases separating them. As DNA, the CDR3 is TGTGCCAGCAGTGAGGGGACAAGGCGTTCACCCCTCCACTTT. This codes for CASSEGTRRSPLHF.

This sequence joins TRBV5-1 and TRBJ1-2; D is ambiguous. Trimming shortened V by 2 bases and J by 1 base, and 9 bases separated the two germline ends. Per the germline V gene, CDR1 is SGHRS and CDR2 is YFSETQ. This CDR3 has 14 amino acids. The DNA for the CDR3 is TGCGCCAGCAGCTTCGACGGACGTAACTATGGCTACACCTTC. Translation: CASSFDGRNYGYTF.

The rearrangement links TRBV6-2 or TRBV6-3 to TRBJ2-5; weak D call: TRBD2 (5 bases). The length of the CDR3 is 15 residues. Germline-derived CDR1 and CDR2 are MNHEY and SVGEGT. The V and J ends lost 5 bases and 5 bases respectively, with 18 bases between them. CDR3 DNA sequence: TGTGCCAGCAGTATTGCAGGAGCCAGGAGGGAGACCCAGTACTTC. Encoded protein: CASSIAGARRETQYF.

The chain links TRBV5-1 to TRBJ2-7; 8 bases line up with TRBD1. J was trimmed by 8 bases and V by 0 bases; bases with no gene match: 10. Germline V CDR1 and CDR2: SGHRS, YFSETQ. This CDR3 has 15 residues. CDR3 sequence (DNA): TGCGCCAGCAGCTTGGAGTTGGGACAGGCCCCAAAGCAGTACTTC. Translating gives CASSLELGQAPKQYF.

The CDR3 DNA reads TGTGCCAGCAGCTTAAGGGAGTTGGGACAGGGCGGCGGCTATGGCTACACCTTC. It translates to CASSLRELGQGGGYGYTF. The gene calls are TRBV7-6 and TRBJ1-2; 9 bases line up with TRBD1. J gave up 4 bases and V 2 bases, and 14 bases lay outside the gene matches. The CDR3 totals 18 residues. CDR1 SGHVS and CDR2 FNYEAQ come from the germline V gene.

V is TRBV11-2 and J is TRBJ2-5, with D uncertain. V lost 3 bases to trimming and J lost 5 bases, with 10 bases between them. Germline loops: CDR1 SGHAT, CDR2 FQNNGV. The CDR3 is 13 residues long. The CDR3 region has the DNA TGTGCCAGCAGCTTCCCCAACGAGGAGACCCAGTACTTC. It codes for CASSFPNEETQYF.

V is TRBV6-5 and J is TRBJ2-1, with a weak D call TRBD2 (6 bases). The CDR3 runs to 15 residues. Per germline, CDR1 MNHEY and CDR2 SVGAGI. Trimming shortened V by 10 bases and J by 9 bases, and 25 bases separated the two germline ends. Here the CDR3 DNA reads TGTGCCACCATGCAGGGCCGGGAGTGGGGTAGTGAGCAGTTCTTC. Residues: CATMQGREWGSEQFF.

This chain connects TRBV14 to TRBJ2-5; possibly TRBD1 for D (5 bases). Germline V gives CDR1 SGHDN, CDR2 FVKESK. The germline V and J ends were trimmed by 4 bases and 4 bases, with 19 bases remaining between them. The CDR3 totals 16 residues. The CDR3 protein is CASSPRLGQTRETQYF. The CDR3 DNA sequence: TGTGCCAGCAGCCCTCGCCTGGGGCAAACACGAGAGACCCAGTACTTC.

This sequence joins TRBV18 and TRBJ2-7, with a tentative D call TRBD1 (5 bases). The germline CDR1 and CDR2 sequences are KGHSH and LQKENI. The CDR3 length is 15 residues. Trimming took off 0 bases at V and 2 bases at J, with 11 bases between the two ends. In DNA form, the CDR3 reads TGTGCCAGCTCACCACCGGATCCGACAGCCTACGAGCAGTACTTC. Protein sequence: CASSPPDPTAYEQYF.

This clone came up a few times. The chain is built from TRBV29-1 and TRBJ1-1; 7 positions match TRBD1. The CDR3 runs 13 residues. Losses at the gene ends were 4 bases for V and 1 base for J; bases not matched to a gene: 3. Germline-derived CDR1 and CDR2 are SQVTM and ANQGSEA. This chain's CDR3 is CSVGGQKNTEAFF. The CDR3 DNA sequence: TGCAGCGTTGGGGGACAGAAGAACACTGAAGCTTTCTTT.

This sequence joins TRBV7-3 and TRBJ2-1; D is tentatively TRBD1 or TRBD2 (5 bases each). Germline V lookup: CDR1 SGHTA, CDR2 FQGTGA. The CDR3 length is 13 residues. V was clipped by 3 bases and J by 5 bases, with 8 bases between them. The CDR3 region is CASSLGPNNEQFF. The CDR3 DNA reads TGTGCCAGCAGCTTGGGACCGAACAATGAGCAGTTCTTC.

This chain uses TRBV19 with TRBJ1-1, with a weak D call TRBD1 (5 bases). Germline-derived CDR1 and CDR2 are LNHDA and SQIVND (reference sequence). V dropped 5 bases and J dropped 11 bases, with 21 bases sitting between them. The CDR3 loop spans 14 amino acids. The CDR3 coding sequence is TGTGCCAGTAGTGGTCGAGACAGAGTTCTAAAGGCTTTCTTT. Its translation: CASSGRDRVLKAFF. Full variable domain (rest looked up from reference TRBV19 and TRBJ1-1): DGGITQSPKYLFRKEGQNVTLSCEQNLNHDAMYWYRQDPGQGLRLIYYSQIVNDFQKGDIAEGYSVSREKKESFPLTVTSAQKNPTAFYLCASSGRDRVLKAFFGQGTRLTVV.

CDR3 DNA sequence: TGTGCCAGCAGCCCAAATCCTAGCGGGAATCGGGATGAGCAGTTCTTC. It encodes CASSPNPSGNRDEQFF. V and J are TRBV7-2 and TRBJ2-1, with 9 bases identical to TRBD2. CDR3 size: 16 residues. V lost 5 bases to trimming and J lost 8 bases; unmatched junction nucleotides: 13. Per germline, CDR1 SGHTA and CDR2 FQGNSA.

The rearrangement links TRBV19 to TRBJ1-2; D not certain. The CDR3 sequence is 14 residues long. Between the trimmed V and J ends, which lost 2 bases and 3 bases, there was a span of 10 bases. Germline V gene data show CDR1 as LNHDA and CDR2 as SQIVND (reference sequence). CDR3 sequence: CASSIWGGDYGYTF. CDR3 nucleotide sequence: TGTGCCAGTAGTATATGGGGTGGGGACTATGGCTACACCTTC.

The CDR3 DNA follows: TGTGCCAGCAGTTTAAACACCGGGGAGCTGTTTTTT. Protein: CASSLNTGELFF. The chain is built from TRBV27 and TRBJ2-2; D unclear. CDR1 and CDR2 from the germline V gene are MNHEY and SMNVEV (reference sequence). CDR3 size: 12 residues. Trimming left V 2 bases short and J 2 bases short, with 0 bases between.

This rearrangement joins TRBV27 to TRBJ2-3, with D uncertain. Deletions cut 2 bases from V and 3 bases from J, with 9 bases between. Germline V CDR1 and CDR2: MNHEY, SMNVEV (reference sequence). The length of the CDR3 is 14 residues. The CDR3 DNA follows: TGTGCCAGCAGTTTAACCCCTGGGACAGATACGCAGTATTTT. This sequence encodes CASSLTPGTDTQYF.

The chain uses TRBV18 and TRBJ1-1; D gene unclear. Germline V gene data show CDR1 as KGHSH and CDR2 as LQKENI. There are 16 residues in the CDR3. The V end lost 2 bases, the J end lost 2 bases, and 15 bases lay between the germline ends. As DNA, the CDR3 is TGTGCCAGCTCACCAGCCCCGGGGAGTACAAACACTGAAGCTTTCTTT. Translating it yields CASSPAPGSTNTEAFF.

Comment on this clone: The junction departs from the called germline gene at one end, perhaps through a read error. V and J are TRBV6-5 and TRBJ2-7, with 9 bases matching TRBD2. The CDR3 extends over 14 amino acids. The germline CDR1 and CDR2 sequences are MNHEY and SVGAGI. Here the CDR3 DNA reads TGTGCTAGCAGGCTAGCGGGAAGAAGCTACGAGCAGTACTTC. It specifies CASRLAGRSYEQYF.

This chain joins TRBV18 and TRBJ2-5; D not resolved. Per germline, CDR1 KGHSH and CDR2 LQKENI. This CDR3 is 14 amino acids long. The V end lost 3 bases, the J end lost 5 bases, and 13 bases lay between the germline ends. CDR3 bases: TGTGCCAGCTCACCCAGGACGACCAAGGAGACCCAGTACTTC. Protein sequence: CASSPRTTKETQYF.

This chain links TRBV25-1 with TRBJ1-1; TRBD1 is a possible D gene (6 bases). From germline, CDR1 is MGHDK and CDR2 SYGVNS. V dropped 6 bases and J dropped 5 bases, with 13 bases sitting between them. The CDR3 consists of 13 residues. The CDR3 DNA reads as TGTGCCAGCAGCGCAAAGGGGGGAACTGAAGCTTTCTTT. This gives the protein CASSAKGGTEAFF.

The CDR3 loop is CASSGGKLDTQYF. The CDR3, as DNA: TGCGCCAGCAGCGGCGGGAAATTGGATACGCAGTATTTT. The chain recombines TRBV5-1 with TRBJ2-3, with TRBD2 as a possible D gene (6 bases). The V end was cut by 4 bases, the J end by 6 bases, with 12 bases between. In germline, CDR1 is SGHRS, CDR2 YFSETQ. CDR3 size: 13 residues.